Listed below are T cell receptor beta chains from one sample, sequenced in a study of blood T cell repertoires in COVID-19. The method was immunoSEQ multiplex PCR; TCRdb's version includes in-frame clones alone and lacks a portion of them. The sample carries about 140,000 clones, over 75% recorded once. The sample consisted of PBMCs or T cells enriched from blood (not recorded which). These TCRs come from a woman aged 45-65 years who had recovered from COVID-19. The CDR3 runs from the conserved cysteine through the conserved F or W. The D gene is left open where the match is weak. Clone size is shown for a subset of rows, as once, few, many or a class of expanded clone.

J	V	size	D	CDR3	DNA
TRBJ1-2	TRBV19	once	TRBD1	CASSIQGAPGYTF	TGTGCCAGTAGTATCCAGGGGGCGCCTGGCTACACCTTC
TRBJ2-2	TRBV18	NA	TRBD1	CASSSGTGANTGELFF	TGTGCCAGCTCAAGCGGGACAGGGGCGAACACCGGGGAGCTGTTTTTT
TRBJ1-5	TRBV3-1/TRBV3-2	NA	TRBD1	CASSLGQALSQPQHF	TGTGCCAGCAGCCTGGGACAGGCCCTTAGTCAGCCCCAGCATTTT
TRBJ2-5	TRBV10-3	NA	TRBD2	CAISESSSGRRETQYF	TGTGCCATCAGTGAGTCTTCTAGCGGGAGACGGGAGACCCAGTACTTC
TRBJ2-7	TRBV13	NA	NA	CASSLGPGGSDEQYF	TGTGCCAGCAGCTTAGGCCCCGGGGGTAGCGACGAGCAGTACTTC
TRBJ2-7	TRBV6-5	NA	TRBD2	CASSPGLARYEQYF	TGTGCCAGCAGTCCGGGACTAGCGAGATACGAGCAGTACTTC
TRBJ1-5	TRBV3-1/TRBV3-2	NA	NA	CASSQERGSQPQHF	TGTGCCAGCAGCCAAGAAAGGGGGAGTCAGCCCCAGCATTTT
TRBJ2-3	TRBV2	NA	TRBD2	CASSVAGGPRETDTQYF	TGTGCCAGCAGTGTGGCGGGGGGGCCAAGGGAGACAGATACGCAGTATTTT
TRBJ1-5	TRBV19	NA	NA	CASRDSQNQPQHF	TGTGCCAGTAGGGACAGCCAGAATCAGCCCCAGCATTTT
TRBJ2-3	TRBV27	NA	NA	CASTSRNTDTQYF	TGTGCCAGCACCTCCAGGAACACAGATACGCAGTATTTT
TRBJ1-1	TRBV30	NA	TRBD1	CAWSRTGGTEAFF	TGTGCCTGGAGCCGGACAGGGGGAACTGAAGCTTTCTTT
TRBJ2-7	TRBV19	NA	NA	CASSGAAGKGEQYF	TGTGCCAGTAGTGGAGCGGCCGGGAAGGGCGAGCAGTACTTC
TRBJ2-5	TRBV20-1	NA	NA	CSASSGNQETQYF	TGCAGTGCTAGTAGCGGAAACCAAGAGACCCAGTACTTC
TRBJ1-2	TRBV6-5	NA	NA	CASSYSSGMYGYTF	TGTGCCAGCAGTTACTCGTCAGGGATGTATGGCTACACCTTC
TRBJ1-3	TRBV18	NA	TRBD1	CASSPTGTGGSDTIYF	TGTGCCAGCTCACCAACCGGGACAGGGGGCTCCGACACCATATATTTT
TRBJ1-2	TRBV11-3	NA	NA	CASSLGQRDYYGYTF	TGTGCCAGCAGCTTAGGTCAGCGTGATTACTATGGCTACACCTTC
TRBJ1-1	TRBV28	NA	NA	CASSLRQTEAFF	TGTGCCAGCAGTTTACGACAGACTGAAGCTTTCTTT
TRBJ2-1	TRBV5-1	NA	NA	CASKVSSGNNEQFF	TGCGCCAGCAAGGTCAGTAGCGGAAACAATGAACAGTTCTTC
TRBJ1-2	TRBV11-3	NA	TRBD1	CASSIGQGASGYTF	TGTGCCAGCAGCATCGGACAGGGGGCCAGTGGCTACACCTTC
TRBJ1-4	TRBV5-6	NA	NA	CASSLVLSNEKLFF	TGTGCCAGCAGCTTGGTCCTGAGTAATGAAAAACTGTTTTTT
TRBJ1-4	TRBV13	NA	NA	CASSLGPGEEKLFF	TGTGCCAGCAGCTTAGGTCCAGGGGAGGAAAAACTGTTTTTT
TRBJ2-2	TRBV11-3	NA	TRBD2	CASSLHGGLAGGFVGELFF	TGTGCCAGCAGCTTACATGGAGGACTAGCGGGGGGCTTTGTCGGGGAGCTGTTTTTT
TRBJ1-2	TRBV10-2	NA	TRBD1	CASSEGTGPYGYTF	TGCGCCAGCAGTGAGGGGACAGGACCCTATGGCTACACCTTC
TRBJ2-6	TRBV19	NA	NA	CASSIEWAGSGANVLTF	TGTGCCAGTAGTATAGAGTGGGCGGGCTCTGGGGCCAACGTCCTGACTTTC
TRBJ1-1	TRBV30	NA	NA	CAWSPLREADTEAFF	TGTGCCTGGAGTCCCCTCCGTGAGGCCGACACTGAAGCTTTCTTT
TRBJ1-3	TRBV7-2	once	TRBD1	CASSLQGAGGNTIYF	TGTGCCAGCAGCTTACAGGGGGCAGGTGGAAACACCATATATTTT
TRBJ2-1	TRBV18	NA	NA	CASSRSERWEAYNEQFF	TGTGCCAGCTCACGATCGGAGAGGTGGGAGGCCTACAATGAGCAGTTCTTC
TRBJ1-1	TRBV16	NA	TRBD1	CASSRQGQNTEAFF	TGTGCCAGCAGCCGACAGGGCCAGAACACTGAAGCTTTCTTT